This T cell receptor beta chain appears in the sequencing data of a study of blood T cell repertoires in COVID-19. Study-wide context: Sample material is recorded as cDNA or gDNA derived from T cells, B-cell-depleted T cells, or PBMCs.

Trimming shortened V by 3 bases and J by 4 bases, and 12 bases separated the two germline ends. Germline V lookup: CDR1 WNHNN, CDR2 SYGVQD (reference sequence). This CDR3 comprises 14 residues. The repertoire was sequenced with immunoSEQ multiplex PCR; TCRdb's copy has only in-frame clones and lacks some. The profile shows a few hundred thousand clones, about 85% of them singletons. Input material: peripheral blood. The chain joins TRBV10-1 to TRBJ1-1; D is unresolved. The receptor comes from a young man who had recovered from COVID-19. DNA of the CDR3: TGCGCCAGCAGTGAAAGGCTGGGCTTCACTGAAGCTTTCTTT. Translating gives CASSERLGFTEAFF.